These T cell receptor beta chains were read from a single sample in a study of T cells in Graves' hyperthyroidism and ophthalmopathy. Using its own MiXCR run on the multiplex PCR reads, TCRdb lists one record per CDR3 protein. Of 250,000 to 300,000 distinct CDR3 sequences listed, roughly an eighth were seen once; the top ten hold roughly 7.9%. Sequences were obtained from blood. The receptors come from a woman between 35 and 50 years old with Graves' hyperthyroidism. Both conserved end residues are part of each CDR3. Each record gives: CDR3 protein, CDR3 DNA, CDR3 length, D gene, V gene, clone size, J gene. D genes are given only for firm matches. Part of the rows lack a size; the others show once, few, many or a class for expanded clones.

CASSARDRGLNEKLFF TGTGCCAGCAGTGCCCGGGACAGGGGGCTGAATGAAAAACTGTTTTTT 16 TRBD1 TRBV9 many TRBJ1-4
CASSLPSLVEQFF TGTGCCAGCAGCTTACCGAGCTTAGTTGAGCAGTTCTTC 13 . TRBV11-3 many TRBJ2-1
CASSFEGVGGYTF TGTGCCAGCAGTTTCGAGGGGGTGGGTGGCTACACCTTC 13 . TRBV28 many TRBJ1-2
CASSVAGSMETQYF TGTGCCAGCAGCGTCGCAGGGTCGATGGAGACCCAGTACTTC 14 . TRBV7-9 many TRBJ2-5
CASSERGLLHEQYF TGTGCCAGCAGCGAGCGGGGCCTTTTACACGAGCAGTACTTC 14 TRBD2 TRBV9 few TRBJ2-7
CASSADRENEQFF TGTGCTAGCAGCGCGGACAGGGAGAATGAGCAGTTCTTC 13 TRBD1 TRBV7-7 few TRBJ2-1
CSVQLAGSYNEQFF TGCAGCGTCCAACTAGCGGGCTCCTACAATGAGCAGTTCTTC 14 TRBD2 TRBV29-1 many TRBJ2-1
CASSPPGHLEAFF TGTGCCAGCAGTCCCCCGGGACACCTTGAAGCTTTCTTT 13 . TRBV12-3/TRBV12-4 many TRBJ1-1
CASSSGQRNTEAFF TGTGCCAGCAGCTCGGGACAGCGGAACACTGAAGCTTTCTTT 14 TRBD1 TRBV7-9 many TRBJ1-1
CASSEIEGKEKLFF TGTGCCAGCAGTGAAATAGAGGGGAAGGAAAAACTGTTTTTT 14 . TRBV2 many TRBJ1-4
CASSQGEGGNQPQHF TGTGCCAGCAGCCAAGGAGAGGGAGGCAATCAGCCCCAGCATTTT 15 . TRBV3-1 many TRBJ1-5
CASSPLTSTWPNEQFF TGTGCCAGCAGTCCCCTGACTAGTACATGGCCCAATGAGCAGTTCTTC 16 . TRBV27 few TRBJ2-1
CASSPRAGVGGETQYF TGTGCCAGCAGCCCTAGGGCCGGGGTGGGGGGAGAGACCCAGTACTTC 16 . TRBV6-1 many TRBJ2-5
CASRPTGTGGVTGYTF TGTGCCAGCAGACCCACCGGGACAGGGGGAGTCACTGGCTACACCTTC 16 TRBD1 TRBV6-1 many TRBJ1-2
CASSATSGSSYEQYF TGTGCCAGCAGCGCAACTAGCGGGAGCTCCTACGAGCAGTACTTC 15 TRBD2 TRBV6-1 many TRBJ2-7
CASSASSGNTIYF TGTGCCAGTAGTGCCAGCTCTGGAAACACCATATATTTT 13 . TRBV19 many TRBJ1-3
CSAPDPRGNTIYF TGCAGTGCTCCGGATCCTCGGGGAAACACCATATATTTT 13 . TRBV20-1 once TRBJ1-3
CASSPDLGTVLHQPQHF TGTGCCAGCAGCCCAGATCTTGGGACAGTCCTCCATCAGCCCCAGCATTTT 17 TRBD1 TRBV3-1 . TRBJ1-5
CASSLRGVSSGELFF TGTGCCAGCAGTTTAAGGGGAGTTTCCTCCGGGGAGCTGTTTTTT 15 . TRBV12-3/TRBV12-4 many TRBJ2-2
CAQKFPGISDTQYF TGTGCCCAAAAGTTTCCGGGAATTTCAGATACGCAGTATTTT 14 . TRBV30 many TRBJ2-3
CASSLGAGNQPQHF TGTGCCAGCAGTTTGGGGGCAGGTAATCAGCCCCAGCATTTT 14 . TRBV12-3/TRBV12-4 many TRBJ1-5
CASSKTGTSGRYGREQFF TGTGCCAGCAGCAAGACCGGGACTAGCGGGAGGTACGGCCGTGAGCAGTTCTTC 18 TRBD2 TRBV7-9 many TRBJ2-1
CASSQDRVHNEQFF TGTGCCAGCAGCCAGGACAGGGTCCACAATGAGCAGTTCTTC 14 TRBD1 TRBV12-3/TRBV12-4 . TRBJ2-1
CASSHRGLAGGEQYF TGTGCCAGCAGCCACAGGGGACTAGCGGGAGGCGAGCAGTACTTC 15 TRBD2 TRBV3-1 . TRBJ2-7
CASKGVGEQFF TGTGCCAGCAAAGGAGTGGGTGAGCAGTTCTTC 11 . TRBV6-1 . TRBJ2-1
CASSKAGTASYEQYF TGTGCCAGTAGTAAGGCCGGGACGGCCTCCTACGAGCAGTACTTC 15 . TRBV19 . TRBJ2-7
CASSLQGLPGPETQYF TGTGCCAGCAGTTTACAGGGCCTCCCCGGACCAGAGACCCAGTACTTC 16 . TRBV28 many TRBJ2-5
CASSFELLNTEAFF TGTGCCAGCAGCTTCGAACTATTGAACACTGAAGCTTTCTTT 14 . TRBV5-8 many TRBJ1-1
CASSLGGRENTEAFF TGTGCCAGCAGCTTAGGTGGCAGGGAGAACACTGAAGCTTTCTTT 15 . TRBV5-5 many TRBJ1-1
CATSRDWGTQYF TGTGCCACCAGCAGAGATTGGGGGACCCAGTACTTC 12 . TRBV15 many TRBJ2-5
CASRDWEAGDGYTF TGTGCCAGCAGAGACTGGGAGGCAGGGGACGGCTACACCTTC 14 . TRBV2 many TRBJ1-2
CASSDLGSNQPQHF TGTGCCAGCAGTGATTTGGGGAGCAATCAGCCCCAGCATTTT 14 . TRBV6-1 many TRBJ1-5
CASSGTSLAKNIQYF TGTGCCAGCTCTGGGACTAGCCTAGCCAAAAACATTCAGTACTTC 15 TRBD2 TRBV28 many TRBJ2-4
CAISGRTSGLGDTQYF TGTGCCATCAGTGGACGGACTAGCGGCCTCGGGGATACGCAGTATTTT 16 TRBD2 TRBV10-3 . TRBJ2-3
CALWRDGEGYTF TGTGCCCTCTGGCGGGACGGAGAAGGCTACACCTTC 12 . TRBV10-3 many TRBJ1-2
CASSFSGRQPDTQYF TGCGCCAGCAGCTTTAGCGGGAGGCAGCCCGATACGCAGTATTTT 15 TRBD2 TRBV5-1 . TRBJ2-3
CASSGLQTQYF TGTGCCAGCAGTGGTTTACAGACCCAGTACTTC 11 . TRBV2 many TRBJ2-5
CASSQVSSGRYEQYF TGCGCCAGCAGCCAAGTATCTAGCGGGAGATACGAGCAGTACTTC 15 TRBD2 TRBV4-1 few TRBJ2-7
CSATTGEGLNEQFF TGCAGTGCTACGACGGGGGAGGGCCTCAATGAGCAGTTCTTC 14 TRBD2 TRBV20-1 many TRBJ2-1
CASSLGQGRGQETQYF TGTGCCAGCAGCCTTGGACAGGGACGGGGCCAAGAGACCCAGTACTTC 16 TRBD1 TRBV12-3/TRBV12-4 few TRBJ2-5